The clone carrying this TCR beta chain turned up a few times. This record belongs to a study of naive and memory T cell subsets. Ligated cDNA underwent four rounds of PCR with nested alpha and beta constant region primers and SP2. One entry per CDR3 protein, called by TCRdb with MiXCR from the 5' RACE reads. Seen here are 25,000 to 35,000 distinct CDR3 sequences, 15% to 20% observed once, and the top ten hold 2% to 3%. The CDR3 loop spans 14 amino acids. In germline, CDR1 is MNHEY, CDR2 SVGAGI. Germline trimming cut 6 bases from V and 5 bases from J; bases unmatched to any gene: 9. A UMI-containing oligonucleotide was joined by 3' ligation to the TCR cDNA template. Adult healthy volunteers gave 2.5 ml peripheral blood for whole-blood RNA.

The rearrangement links TRBV6-5 to TRBJ1-1, with TRBD1 identical over 7 bases. This TCR came from a female donor in good health. The CDR3 is CASSHQGGKTEAFF. The CDR3 nucleotides are TGTGCCAGCAGCCATCAGGGGGGTAAGACTGAAGCTTTCTTT.